These T cell receptor beta chains were read from a single sample in a study of blood T cell repertoires in COVID-19. Sequencing was performed with immunoSEQ multiplex PCR; in TCRdb, only in-frame clones are kept and a portion is missing. The table records fewer than 130,000 clones, less than 80% of them present only once. The sequencing input was peripheral blood. The receptor set was obtained from a man aged 70-80 years with active or convalescent COVID-19. CDR3s include the opening cysteine and the closing phenylalanine or tryptophan. The D gene is left open where the match is weak. The size of a clone is reported for some rows only, either as once, few or many, or as a class for expanded clones.

clone_size j_call d_call v_call cdr3_nt cdr3_aa
- TRBJ2-3 - TRBV9 TGTGCCAGCAGCCCCCAGGGTTATAGCACAGATACGCAGTATTTT CASSPQGYSTDTQYF
- TRBJ1-5 TRBD1 TRBV2 TGTGCCAGCAGTCTACAGGGGTCAGGGCCCCAGCATTTT CASSLQGSGPQHF
- TRBJ2-7 - TRBV27 TGTGCCAGCAGTTTAGGCCAGGGGCTCTACGAGCAGTACTTC CASSLGQGLYEQYF
- TRBJ1-6 - TRBV1 TGCACCAGCAGCCAAGGACAGGGGGACGCACCCCTCCACTTT CTSSQGQGDAPLHF
- TRBJ2-3 TRBD2 TRBV10-3 TGTGCCATCAGTGAGCCGGGGACTAGCGGGGGTGCAGATACGCAGTATTTT CAISEPGTSGGADTQYF
- TRBJ1-2 - TRBV6-6 TGTGCCAGCAATCCCAGTAACTATGGCTACACCTTC CASNPSNYGYTF
- TRBJ2-1 TRBD2 TRBV7-2 TGTGCCAGCAGCTTAGGGCGGACTAGAGGTCACAATGAGCAGTTCTTC CASSLGRTRGHNEQFF
- TRBJ2-2 TRBD2 TRBV6-1 TGTGCCAGCAGTGAATTGGTAGCGGGGGGCCGCACCGGGGAGCTGTTTTTT CASSELVAGGRTGELFF
- TRBJ2-3 TRBD2 TRBV5-1 TGCGCCAGCAGCCCCTGGACTAGCGGGAGCACAGATACGCAGTATTTT CASSPWTSGSTDTQYF
- TRBJ1-2 TRBD1 TRBV15 TGTGCCACCAGCAGAGGACAGGGAGATGTCTACACCTTC CATSRGQGDVYTF
few TRBJ2-7 TRBD1 TRBV2 TGTGCCAGCAGTGTAAAGTCGGGACAGGGGGACTACGAGCAGTACTTC CASSVKSGQGDYEQYF